These 25 T cell receptor beta chains came from one sample sequenced in a study of T cell repertoires in cytomegalovirus infection (dated by TCRdb to 2018 to 2020). Instrument used: Illumina HiSeq 1500. Through fastp at Q25 and MiXCR, TCRdb rebuilt clones from the public reads, retaining in-frame beta chains. Rows merge per CDR3 protein into single entries with the most common DNA and genes. This sample has approximately 250,000 distinct CDR3 sequences in its table, and approximately 8.3% of those were observed once. The ten biggest clones cover approximately 16% of the sample. Sequenced input: PBMCs. These receptor sequences come from a human donor in good health (CMV status not recorded). Some clones in this sample may be carry-over from other donors' samples.

This clonotype was counted many times. This chain joins TRBV7-2 and TRBJ1-2; TRBD1 matches 7 bases. J was trimmed by 0 bases and V by 1 base; bases with no gene match: 5. This CDR3 is built from 16 residues. Germline V gene sequence: CDR1 SGHTA, CDR2 FQGNSA. CDR3 DNA sequence: TGTGCCAGCAGCTTAGGAACAGGGGCGCCTAACTATGGCTACACCTTC. Protein: CASSLGTGAPNYGYTF. The full variable domain, completed using reference TRBV7-2 and TRBJ1-2, is GAGVSQSPSNKVTEKGKDVELRCDPISGHTALYWYRQSLGQGLEFLIYFQGNSAPDKSGLPSDRFSAERTGGSVSTLTIQRTQQEDSAVYLCASSLGTGAPNYGYTFGSGTRLTVV.

This clonotype was seen a few times. The gene calls are TRBV6-6 and TRBJ1-1, with a weak D call TRBD1 (5 bases). This CDR3 comprises 13 residues. Germline CDR1 reads MNHNY; CDR2 reads SVGAGI (reference sequence). V dropped 5 bases and J dropped 5 bases, with 12 bases sitting between them. The CDR3 sequence: CASSMGKGTEAFF. The CDR3 DNA reads TGTGCCAGCAGTATGGGGAAGGGGACTGAAGCTTTCTTT.

The CDR3 region is CSVRLAGDTQYF. CDR3 sequence (DNA): TGCAGCGTTCGACTAGCGGGGGATACGCAGTATTTT. The chain joins TRBV29-1 to TRBJ2-3, with TRBD2 matching over 11 bases. V dropped 5 bases and J dropped 6; count of bases not matched to a gene: 1. Germline V gives CDR1 SQVTM, CDR2 ANQGSEA. CDR3 length equals 12 residues.

The chain carries TRBV29-1 and TRBJ2-5; TRBD1 aligns across 10 bases. J gave up 1 base and V 6 bases, and 17 bases lay outside the gene matches. The CDR3 consists of 18 residues. CDR1 and CDR2 (germline): SQVTM, ANQGSEA. The CDR3 sequence: CSVAGTGDRDGPQETQYF. The DNA of the CDR3 is TGCAGCGTCGCCGGGACAGGGGACCGGGACGGACCCCAAGAGACCCAGTACTTC.

This clonotype was observed many times. The chain couples TRBV7-2 to TRBJ2-2; 9 bases match TRBD1. The germline gives CDR1 SGHTA, CDR2 FQGNSA. With V trimmed by 5 bases and J by 4 bases, 14 bases remained unmatched. The CDR3 length is 18 residues. CDR3 loop: CASSRMGGWGQGTGELFF. DNA for the CDR3: TGTGCCAGCAGCCGGATGGGGGGATGGGGACAGGGCACCGGGGAGCTGTTTTTT.

This clonotype appeared many times. The chain uses TRBV7-2 and TRBJ1-1; TRBD1 agrees at 8 bases. The CDR3 covers 14 residues. Germline CDR1 and CDR2: SGHTA and FQGNSA. J was trimmed by 5 bases and V by 5 bases; bases with no gene match: 7. The CDR3 sequence is CASSTRTGTTEAFF. The CDR3 DNA sequence: TGTGCCAGCAGCACCCGGACAGGGACAACTGAAGCTTTCTTT.

This clonotype was observed at least ten times. The genes are TRBV7-2 and TRBJ2-7; no clear D. V was pared by 0 bases and J by 4 bases, with 10 bases between. From germline, CDR1 is SGHTA and CDR2 FQGNSA. The CDR3 loop spans 14 amino acids. For the CDR3, the DNA is TGTGCCAGCAGCTTAGCCCCTGGAGCATACGAGCAGTACTTC. As protein: CASSLAPGAYEQYF. Filled out from reference TRBV7-2 and TRBJ2-7, the complete variable domain reads GAGVSQSPSNKVTEKGKDVELRCDPISGHTALYWYRQSLGQGLEFLIYFQGNSAPDKSGLPSDRFSAERTGGSVSTLTIQRTQQEDSAVYLCASSLAPGAYEQYFGPGTRLTVT.

At least ten counts were recorded for this clonotype. CDR3 in amino acids: CASSLKNEQFF. The CDR3 coding sequence is TGTGCCAGCAGCTTGAAAAATGAGCAGTTCTTC. V is TRBV7-2 and J is TRBJ2-1, with D hard to call. CDR3 length: 11 amino acids. The germline V and J ends were trimmed by 3 bases and 7 bases, with 4 bases remaining between them. Germline values: CDR1 SGHTA, CDR2 FQGNSA.

Many counts were recorded for this clonotype. This chain links TRBV6-2 or TRBV6-3 with TRBJ2-4, with D unresolved. The germline CDR1 and CDR2 sequences are MNHEY and SVGEGT. The CDR3 is made up of 14 amino acids. Between the trimmed V and J ends, which lost 2 bases and 1 base, there was a span of 6 bases. As DNA, the CDR3 is TGTGCCAGCAGTTACGGGTGGGCCAAAAACATTCAGTACTTC. It specifies CASSYGWAKNIQYF.

The rearrangement links TRBV12-3 or TRBV12-4 to TRBJ1-2; D is unclear. The CDR3 has 14 residues. Trimming left V 3 bases short and J 7 bases short, with 15 bases between. As DNA, the CDR3 is TGTGCCAGCAGTTTTGAGGCCCTCCGGCCTGGCTACACCTTC. It specifies CASSFEALRPGYTF.

In this sample, this clonotype turned up many times. This rearrangement joins TRBV28 to TRBJ1-4; the match to TRBD1 covers 7 bases. The CDR3 covers 18 residues. CDR1 is MDHEN and CDR2 is SYDVKM in the germline V gene. J was trimmed by 6 bases and V by 3 bases; bases with no gene match: 16. The CDR3 protein is CASSFFQGGGREYEKLFF. The CDR3 region has the DNA TGTGCCAGCAGTTTTTTTCAGGGGGGGGGAAGGGAATATGAAAAACTGTTTTTT.

This chain joins TRBV2 and TRBJ2-5; tentative D call: TRBD2 (6 bases). This CDR3 contains 13 residues. Germline V CDR1 and CDR2: SNHLY, FYNNEI. Trimming removed 6 bases at V and 5 bases at J, with 13 bases between. The CDR3 DNA reads as TGTGCCAGCAGACCCGGAGGGGTGGAGACCCAGTACTTC. Translating gives CASRPGGVETQYF.

This clonotype was observed a few times. The rearrangement joins TRBV4-2 to TRBJ2-5, with 9 nucleotides matching TRBD2. Germline assignment: CDR1 LGHNA and CDR2 YNFKEQ. This CDR3 has 15 residues. After removal of 3 bases from V and 5 bases from J, the junction contained 7 bases not matched to a gene. DNA of the CDR3: TGTGCCAGCAGCCAGGCGACTAGCGGTTCGGAGACCCAGTACTTC. It translates to CASSQATSGSETQYF.

This clonotype was found a few times. This rearrangement joins TRBV20-1 to TRBJ1-1, with D possibly matching TRBD1 (5 bases). The CDR3 extends over 11 amino acids. Germline V gene lookup returns CDR1 DFQATT and CDR2 SNEGSKA (reference sequence). V shed 6 bases and J shed 8 bases, with 13 bases lying between them. Here the CDR3 reads CSAPGRKEAFF. The CDR3 DNA reads TGCAGTGCCCCGGGACGGAAAGAAGCTTTCTTT.

This clonotype was observed a few times. The CDR3 coding sequence is TGTGCCAGCAGCTTAGTGGGTAGTGGCGGGACTTCCTACGAGCAGTACTTC. Translated: CASSLVGSGGTSYEQYF. The rearrangement links TRBV7-2 to TRBJ2-7; perhaps TRBD2 as D (6 bases). This CDR3 is built from 17 residues. Germline V CDR1 and CDR2: SGHTA, FQGNSA. Between the trimmed V and J ends, which lost 1 base and 1 base, there was a span of 17 bases.

This clonotype was detected many times. The chain couples TRBV28 to TRBJ2-2; 14 bases are shared with TRBD2. The germline V gene has CDR1 MDHEN and CDR2 SYDVKM. The V and J ends lost 2 bases and 7 bases, in that order; junction bases with no gene match: 3. The CDR3 has 16 amino acids. CDR3 in DNA: TGTGCCAGCAGTTTAGGACTAGCGGGGGGTGTCGGGGAGCTGTTTTTT. Translated: CASSLGLAGGVGELFF.

This clonotype showed up just a few times. The rearrangement links TRBV25-1 to TRBJ1-6; D might be TRBD1 (5 bases). V lost 2 bases to trimming and J lost 7 bases, with 12 bases between them. The germline V gene has CDR1 MGHDK and CDR2 SYGVNS. There are 15 residues in the CDR3. DNA of the CDR3: TGTGCCAGCAGTGAACCCGGGACCGCGAATTCACCCCTCCACTTT. This encodes CASSEPGTANSPLHF.

This clonotype was counted a few times. The chain couples TRBV12-3 or TRBV12-4 to TRBJ1-5; D not certain. The CDR3 is 17 residues long. Trimming removed 5 bases from V and 5 bases from J, with 22 bases in between. CDR3 loop: CASSPIGGAGADQPQHF. The CDR3 region has the DNA TGTGCCAGCAGTCCCATTGGTGGCGCAGGAGCCGATCAGCCCCAGCATTTT.

The genes are TRBV5-1 and TRBJ2-7; 7 nucleotides line up with TRBD2. CDR1 and CDR2 (germline): SGHRS, YFSETQ. The CDR3 sequence is 18 residues long. With V trimmed by 1 base and J by 4 bases, 17 bases remained unmatched. The chain's CDR3 is CASSLLIAGLGLDYEQYF. The DNA of the CDR3 is TGCGCCAGCAGCTTGTTAATAGCGGGTCTAGGACTCGATTACGAGCAGTACTTC.

This clonotype came up a few times. This rearrangement joins TRBV28 to TRBJ2-3; D may be TRBD1 (7 bases). The germline V gene encodes CDR1 MDHEN and CDR2 SYDVKM. V was pared by 10 bases and J by 8 bases, with 10 bases between. The CDR3 is 10 amino acids. The CDR3 loop is CATQGGTQYF. Here the CDR3 DNA reads TGTGCCACCCAGGGGGGTACGCAGTATTTT. Based on the CDR3 plus reference TRBV28 and TRBJ2-3, the full variable domain is DVKVTQSSRYLVKRTGEKVFLECVQDMDHENMFWYRQDPGLGLRLIYFSYDVKMKEKGDIPEGYSVSREKKERFSLILESASTNQTSMYLCATQGGTQYFGPGTRLTVL.

This clonotype was counted many times. The rearrangement links TRBV4-2 to TRBJ2-3, with D tentatively TRBD2 (6 bases). CDR1 LGHNA and CDR2 YNFKEQ come from the germline V gene. The CDR3 has 13 residues. The V end was cut by 4 bases, the J end by 5 bases, with 10 bases between. Written as DNA, the CDR3 is TGTGCCAGCAGCCGCGCCGGGGGAGATACGCAGTATTTT. This translates into CASSRAGGDTQYF.

This clonotype was seen more than once but under ten times. This sequence joins TRBV2 and TRBJ1-6; D is ambiguous. Trimming removed 0 bases at V and 14 bases at J, with 11 bases between. Per the germline V gene, CDR1 is SNHLY and CDR2 is FYNNEI. CDR3 length equals 13 residues. As DNA, the CDR3 is TGTGCCAGCAGTGAAGCGAACACGAAGGCCCTCCACTTT. It translates to CASSEANTKALHF.

This clonotype has ten or more counts. This sequence joins TRBV20-1 and TRBJ1-2; TRBD1 might be the D (5 bases). V lost 5 bases and J lost 7, with 20 bases in between. The CDR3 length is 14 residues. In germline, CDR1 is DFQATT, CDR2 SNEGSKA (reference sequence). The CDR3 nucleotides are TGCAGTGCTTTTTCCGCTGTTGGGGGTGTTGGCTACACCTTC. Protein: CSAFSAVGGVGYTF.

The chain couples TRBV28 to TRBJ1-6; possibly TRBD1 for D (6 bases). This CDR3 comprises 15 residues. Germline loops: CDR1 MDHEN, CDR2 SYDVKM. The germline V and J ends were trimmed by 8 bases and 10 bases, with 21 bases remaining between them. The CDR3 spells CASSRNRAIVSPLHF. The CDR3 region has the DNA TGTGCCAGCTCTAGAAACAGGGCTATTGTGTCACCCCTCCACTTT.

This clonotype occurred many times. The V call is TRBV12-3 or TRBV12-4, the J call TRBJ1-6, with D perhaps matching TRBD1 (5 bases). CDR3 length: 12 amino acids. Trimming stripped 3 bases from V and 13 bases from J, with 10 bases between. CDR3 loop: CASSFSGPPLHF. The CDR3 DNA follows: TGTGCCAGCAGTTTCTCAGGGCCTCCCCTCCACTTT.